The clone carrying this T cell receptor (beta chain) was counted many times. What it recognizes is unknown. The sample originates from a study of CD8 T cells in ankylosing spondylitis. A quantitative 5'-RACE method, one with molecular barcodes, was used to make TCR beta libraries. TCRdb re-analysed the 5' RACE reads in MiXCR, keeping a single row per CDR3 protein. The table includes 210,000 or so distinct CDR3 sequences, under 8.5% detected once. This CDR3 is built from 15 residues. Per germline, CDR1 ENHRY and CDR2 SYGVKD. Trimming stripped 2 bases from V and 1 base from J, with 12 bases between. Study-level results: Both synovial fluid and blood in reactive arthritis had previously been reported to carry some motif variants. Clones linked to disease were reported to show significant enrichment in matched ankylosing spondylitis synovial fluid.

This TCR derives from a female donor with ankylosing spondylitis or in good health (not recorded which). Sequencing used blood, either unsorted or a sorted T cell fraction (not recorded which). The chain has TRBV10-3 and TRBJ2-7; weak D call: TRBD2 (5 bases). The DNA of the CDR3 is TGTGCCATCAGTGAGACGGGAAGAGGGTCCTACGAGCAGTACTTC. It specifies CAISETGRGSYEQYF.